Listed below are T cell receptor beta chains from one sample, sequenced in a study of graft-versus-host responses after intestinal transplantation. Assay used: immunoSEQ multiplex PCR; TCRdb lists only in-frame clones, some missing. This table holds approximately 97,000 clones, roughly 91% found once. No antigens are known for them. This specimen was unstimulated CD4+ T cells sorted from spleen or lymph node cells, taken before transplant. All receptors come from a human donor who was the organ donor for an intestinal transplant. The CDR3 runs from the conserved cysteine through the conserved F or W. A D gene is named only where the DNA matches it firmly. Where a row states a size, it is once, few, many or the class of an expanded clone; other rows omit it.

d_call j_call v_call cdr3_length clone_size cdr3_aa cdr3_nt
. TRBJ1-2 TRBV6-5 12 . CASSYSRSGYTF TGTGCCAGCAGTTACTCGAGGAGTGGCTACACCTTC
. TRBJ2-7 TRBV7-6 12 . CASSGDLDEQYF TGTGCCAGCAGCGGGGACTTGGACGAGCAGTACTTC
. TRBJ1-2 TRBV4-1 14 . CASSQVPNNYGYTF TGCGCCAGCAGCCAAGTCCCAAATAACTATGGCTACACCTTC
. TRBJ1-1 TRBV15 15 . CATSRDAGMNTEAFF TGTGCCACCAGCAGAGATGCAGGGATGAACACTGAAGCTTTCTTT
. TRBJ2-5 TRBV7-2 14 . CASSSRTNGETQYF TGTGCCAGCAGCTCAAGGACTAACGGAGAGACCCAGTACTTC
TRBD1 TRBJ1-2 TRBV4-2 17 . CASSPQGQGAGSYGYTF TGTGCCAGCAGCCCGCAGGGACAGGGGGCAGGGAGCTATGGCTACACCTTC
TRBD2 TRBJ2-7 TRBV7-8 14 . CASSILGLAAEQYF TGTGCCAGCAGCATCCTGGGACTAGCTGCCGAGCAGTACTTC
TRBD2 TRBJ2-7 TRBV30 14 . CAWGSSGGFGEQYF TGTGCCTGGGGATCTAGCGGGGGGTTCGGCGAGCAGTACTTC
. TRBJ2-1 TRBV28 15 . CASSRGGTGNNEQFF TGTGCCAGCAGTCGGGGGGGGACAGGGAACAATGAGCAGTTCTTC
TRBD2 TRBJ2-2 TRBV9 17 . CASSVVGTSGGTGELFF TGTGCCAGCAGCGTAGTCGGTACTAGCGGGGGAACCGGGGAGCTGTTTTTT
. TRBJ1-2 TRBV19 15 . CASSPIDRPVYGYTF TGTGCCAGTAGTCCCATTGACAGGCCGGTCTATGGCTACACCTTC
. TRBJ1-2 TRBV4-1 13 . CASSHQRGYGYTF TGCGCCAGCAGCCACCAACGGGGCTATGGCTACACCTTC
. TRBJ1-1 TRBV7-2 14 . CASSPSRIGVGSFF TGTGCCAGCAGCCCATCTCGTATCGGGGTAGGATCTTTCTTT
. TRBJ2-7 TRBV27 15 once CASRTWRDRDYEQYF TGTGCCAGCAGAACTTGGCGGGACAGAGACTACGAGCAGTACTTC
TRBD2 TRBJ2-5 TRBV28 15 . CASSEAGENQETQYF TGTGCCAGCAGCGAAGCGGGGGAGAACCAAGAGACCCAGTACTTC
TRBD2 TRBJ2-7 TRBV28 15 . CASSFVAGGLYEQYF TGTGCCAGCAGTTTTGTAGCGGGGGGGCTCTACGAGCAGTACTTC
TRBD1 TRBJ1-4 TRBV12-5 16 . CASGSGGQAFGEKLFF TGTGCTAGTGGTTCTGGGGGACAGGCCTTTGGAGAAAAACTGTTTTTT
TRBD1 TRBJ1-4 TRBV5-8 16 . CASRPRWDRGSEKLFF TGTGCCAGCAGGCCCCGTTGGGACAGGGGGAGTGAAAAACTGTTTTTT
. TRBJ1-6 TRBV7-2 14 . CASSLYTYNSPLHF TGTGCCAGCAGTCTATATACCTATAATTCACCCCTCCACTTT
. TRBJ2-1 TRBV4-1 13 . CASSQVRYNEQFF TGCGCCAGCAGCCAAGTGAGGTACAATGAGCAGTTCTTC
. TRBJ1-1 TRBV11-2 12 . CASSFRGTEAFF TGTGCCAGCAGCTTTCGCGGGACTGAAGCTTTCTTT
TRBD1 TRBJ1-1 TRBV27 15 once CASSLWGTGGVSAFF TGTGCCAGCAGTTTATGGGGGACAGGGGGCGTCTCGGCTTTCTTT
TRBD1 TRBJ1-5 TRBV15 14 . CATSGQDGNQPQHF TGTGCCACCAGCGGACAGGACGGCAATCAGCCCCAGCATTTT
. TRBJ2-2 TRBV4-1 13 once CASSRQGTGELFF TGCGCCAGCAGCCGGCAGGGAACCGGGGAGCTGTTTTTT
. TRBJ1-2 TRBV27 17 . CASRPLRAQGGSYGYTF TGTGCCAGCAGGCCACTCCGGGCCCAGGGTGGGTCCTATGGCTACACCTTC
. TRBJ2-7 TRBV4-2 14 once CASSQAGTGYEQYF TGTGCCAGCAGCCAAGCAGGGACTGGCTACGAGCAGTACTTC
TRBD1 TRBJ1-5 TRBV19 13 . CAIGTANNQPQHF TGTGCCATTGGGACAGCGAACAATCAGCCCCAGCATTTT
TRBD2 TRBJ2-7 TRBV7-9 13 . CASSFSSGYEQYF TGTGCCAGCAGCTTCTCTAGCGGCTACGAGCAGTACTTC
TRBD1 TRBJ1-4 TRBV28 14 . CASSPDRVRPGLFF TGTGCCAGCAGCCCGGACAGGGTAAGACCAGGACTGTTTTTT
. TRBJ1-2 TRBV5-1 12 . CASSLGTDGYTF TGCGCCAGCAGCTTGGGTACGGATGGCTACACCTTC
. TRBJ1-1 TRBV18 16 . CASSPLIPSQGTEAFF TGTGCCAGCTCACCACTCATTCCCAGCCAGGGGACTGAAGCTTTCTTT
. TRBJ1-5 TRBV30 16 . CAWSSPRTVTRQPQHF TGTGCCTGGAGTTCCCCCCGGACAGTCACAAGGCAGCCCCAGCATTTT
. TRBJ1-1 TRBV6-5 15 . CASSYFGQPNTEAFF TGTGCCAGCAGTTACTTCGGACAGCCGAACACTGAAGCTTTCTTT
. TRBJ2-7 TRBV18 13 . CASSPGAGPEQYF TGTGCCAGCTCACCAGGCGCAGGGCCCGAGCAGTACTTC
. TRBJ1-3 TRBV15 15 . CATSRGAASGNTIYF TGTGCCACCAGCAGAGGTGCGGCCTCTGGAAACACCATATATTTT
. TRBJ1-1 TRBV9 13 few CASSVTANTEAFF TGTGCCAGCAGCGTGACAGCTAACACTGAAGCTTTCTTT
. TRBJ2-7 TRBV5-1 14 . CASSLGGSSYEQYF TGCGCCAGCAGCTTGGGAGGCTCCTCCTACGAGCAGTACTTC
. TRBJ1-6 TRBV5-8 17 . CASSGYPGLLSNSPLHF TGTGCCAGCAGCGGATACCCGGGACTCCTCTCTAATTCACCCCTCCACTTT
TRBD2 TRBJ2-1 TRBV4-1 17 . CASSQGLAGSLFNEQFF TGCGCCAGCAGCCAAGGACTAGCGGGGAGCCTTTTTAATGAGCAGTTCTTC
. TRBJ1-1 TRBV6-1 15 . CASSRRAGSNTEAFF TGTGCCAGCAGTCGGAGAGCGGGGTCCAACACTGAAGCTTTCTTT
TRBD2 TRBJ2-5 TRBV2 13 . CASRAGGSETQYF TGTGCCAGCAGGGCGGGGGGGTCGGAGACCCAGTACTTC
. TRBJ2-3 TRBV5-4 15 . CASSLIQGRTDTQYF TGTGCCAGCAGCTTAATACAGGGACGGACAGATACGCAGTATTTT